This T cell receptor beta chain was found in a study of T cell changes during pregnancy in multiple sclerosis. Assay: immunoSEQ multiplex PCR; the TCRdb copy retains only in-frame clones and omits some. This sample yields roughly 39,000 clones, of which about 91% are seen a single time; roughly 12% belongs to the top ten. V shed 3 bases and J shed 3 bases, with 8 bases lying between them. The CDR3 is 13 amino acids. CDR1 MNHEY and CDR2 SMNVEV come from the germline V gene (reference sequence). The sample was CD8+ T cells from peripheral blood mononuclear cells, taken after pregnancy. This receptor was obtained from a female donor with multiple sclerosis, enrolled in a pregnancy study. This chain uses TRBV27 with TRBJ2-5; maybe TRBD1 (5 bases). CDR3 amino acids: CASSFSTEETQYF. The CDR3 DNA reads TGTGCCAGCAGTTTCTCGACAGAAGAGACCCAGTACTTC.